The T cell receptor (beta chain) under discussion was sequenced for a study of blood T cell repertoires in COVID-19. At the level of the study: The study drew acute and convalescent COVID-19 samples from the United States, Italy and Spain. PBMCs, B-cell-depleted T cells, or T cells were the source of the cDNA or gDNA that made up the material.

This clone has only one observation. As processed by the authors: Cell counts per sample came from amplifying reference gene primers. Profiled with immunoSEQ multiplex PCR; TCRdb holds only in-frame clones, not every one. That table is the source of V, J and clone size, and D and trimming were worked out from the DNA. The sample has more than 55,000 clones; about 93% are singletons. CDR1 is MDHEN, CDR2 SYDVKM, per germline. This CDR3 spans 14 amino acids. V lost 5 bases and J lost 4; bases outside the gene matches: 6. Sequenced material: peripheral blood. V usage is TRBV28 and J usage is TRBJ2-7; TRBD1 matches at 9 bases. The source of this sequence is a man older than 75 with acute or convalescent COVID-19. The CDR3 region is CASSPLQGAYEQYF. The CDR3 DNA reads as TGTGCCAGCAGTCCTCTACAGGGGGCATACGAGCAGTACTTC.